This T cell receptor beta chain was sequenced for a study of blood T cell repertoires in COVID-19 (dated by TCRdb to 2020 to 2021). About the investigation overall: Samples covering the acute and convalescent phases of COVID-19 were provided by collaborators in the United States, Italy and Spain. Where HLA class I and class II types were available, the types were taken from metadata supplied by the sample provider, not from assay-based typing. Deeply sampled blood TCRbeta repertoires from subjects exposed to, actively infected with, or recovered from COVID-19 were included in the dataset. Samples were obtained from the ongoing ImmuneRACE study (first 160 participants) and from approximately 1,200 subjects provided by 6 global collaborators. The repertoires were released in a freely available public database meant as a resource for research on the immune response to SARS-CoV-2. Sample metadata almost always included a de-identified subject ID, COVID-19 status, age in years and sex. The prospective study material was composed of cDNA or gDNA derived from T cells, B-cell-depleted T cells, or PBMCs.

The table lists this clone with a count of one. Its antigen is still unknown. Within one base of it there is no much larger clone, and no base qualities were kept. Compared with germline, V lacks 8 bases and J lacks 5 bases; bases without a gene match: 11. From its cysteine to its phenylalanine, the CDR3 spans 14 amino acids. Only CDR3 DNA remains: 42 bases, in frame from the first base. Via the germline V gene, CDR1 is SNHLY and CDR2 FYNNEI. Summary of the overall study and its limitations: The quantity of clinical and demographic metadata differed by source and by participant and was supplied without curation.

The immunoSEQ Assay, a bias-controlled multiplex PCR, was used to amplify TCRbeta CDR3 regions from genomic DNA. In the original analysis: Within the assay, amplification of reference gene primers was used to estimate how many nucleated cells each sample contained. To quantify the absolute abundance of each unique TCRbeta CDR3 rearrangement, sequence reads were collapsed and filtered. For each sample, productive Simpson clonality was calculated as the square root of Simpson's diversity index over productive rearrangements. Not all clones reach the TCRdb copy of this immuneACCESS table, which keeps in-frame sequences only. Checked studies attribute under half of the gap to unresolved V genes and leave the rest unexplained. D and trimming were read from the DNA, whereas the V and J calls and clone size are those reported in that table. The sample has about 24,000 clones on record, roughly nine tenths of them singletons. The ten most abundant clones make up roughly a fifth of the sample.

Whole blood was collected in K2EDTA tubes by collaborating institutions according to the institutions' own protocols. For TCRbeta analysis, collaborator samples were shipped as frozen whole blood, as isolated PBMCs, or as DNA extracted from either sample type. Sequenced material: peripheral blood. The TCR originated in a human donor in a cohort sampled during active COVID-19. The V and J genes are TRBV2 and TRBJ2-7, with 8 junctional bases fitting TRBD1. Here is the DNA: TGTGCCAGCGCTAAGACAGGGGCCGTCAACGAGCAGTACTTC. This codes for CASAKTGAVNEQYF.